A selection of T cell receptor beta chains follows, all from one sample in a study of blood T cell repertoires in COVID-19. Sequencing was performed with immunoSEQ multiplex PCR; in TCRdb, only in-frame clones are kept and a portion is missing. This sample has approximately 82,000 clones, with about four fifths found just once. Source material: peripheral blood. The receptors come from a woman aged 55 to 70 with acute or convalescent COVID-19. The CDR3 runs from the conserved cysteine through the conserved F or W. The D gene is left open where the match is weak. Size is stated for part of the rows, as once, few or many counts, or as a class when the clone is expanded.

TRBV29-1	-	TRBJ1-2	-	CSVDGSGYYGYTF	TGCAGCGTTGACGGTTCCGGGTACTATGGCTACACCTTC
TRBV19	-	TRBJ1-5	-	CASSPLGRDGQPQHF	TGTGCCAGTAGTCCCCTGGGGAGGGACGGACAGCCCCAGCATTTT
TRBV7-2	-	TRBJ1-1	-	CASSLRVGNTEAFF	TGTGCCAGCAGCCTCCGGGTGGGGAACACTGAAGCTTTCTTT
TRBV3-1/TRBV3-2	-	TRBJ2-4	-	CASSQGDYIQYF	TGTGCCAGCAGCCAAGGGGACTACATTCAGTACTTC
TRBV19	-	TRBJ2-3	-	CASRGTEGTQYF	TGTGCCAGTAGGGGGACGGAGGGCACGCAGTATTTT
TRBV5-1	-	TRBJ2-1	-	CASSLKEVGNEQFF	TGCGCCAGCAGCCTAAAGGAGGTTGGTAATGAGCAGTTCTTC
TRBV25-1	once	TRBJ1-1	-	CASSVHGENTEAFF	TGTGCCAGCAGTGTACACGGGGAGAACACTGAAGCTTTCTTT
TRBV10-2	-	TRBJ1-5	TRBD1	CASSPQGAMSNQPQHF	TGCGCCAGCAGTCCACAGGGGGCGATGAGCAATCAGCCCCAGCATTTT
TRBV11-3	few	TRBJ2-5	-	CASSLRLRFGGETQYF	TGTGCCAGCAGCTTAAGACTCAGGTTCGGGGGAGAGACCCAGTACTTC
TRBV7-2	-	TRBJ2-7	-	CASSNTRAAYEQYF	TGTGCCAGCAGCAACACTAGGGCAGCCTACGAGCAGTACTTC
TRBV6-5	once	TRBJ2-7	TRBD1	CASSLGQGASYEQYF	TGTGCCAGCAGTTTAGGACAGGGGGCATCCTACGAGCAGTACTTC
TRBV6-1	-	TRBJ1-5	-	CASSEAGDIQPQHF	TGTGCCAGCAGTGAAGCAGGAGATATTCAGCCCCAGCATTTT
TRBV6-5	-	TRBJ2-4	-	CASRAGDGSNIQYF	TGTGCCAGCAGGGCAGGGGACGGGTCCAACATTCAGTACTTC
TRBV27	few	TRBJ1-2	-	CASSSQGKGYTF	TGTGCCAGCAGTTCCCAGGGTAAAGGCTACACCTTC
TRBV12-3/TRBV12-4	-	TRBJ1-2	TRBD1	CASSPGQGRGYTF	TGTGCCAGCAGTCCGGGACAGGGACGTGGCTACACCTTC
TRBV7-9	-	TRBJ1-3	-	CASSDSNSDGSSGNTIYF	TGTGCCAGCAGCGATTCTAACTCGGACGGGAGCTCTGGAAACACCATATATTTT
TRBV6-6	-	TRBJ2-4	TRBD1	CASSPPQGAHKDNIQYF	TGTGCCAGCAGTCCCCCCCAGGGGGCGCATAAGGATAACATTCAGTACTTC
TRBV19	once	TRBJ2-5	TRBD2	CASRTSGSPVETQYF	TGTGCCAGTAGAACTAGCGGGAGTCCGGTGGAGACCCAGTACTTC